The present entry profiles one T cell receptor (beta chain) with its context. The data derive from a study of CD8+CD57+ T cells in acquired aplastic anemia. Germline CDR1 is DFQATT and CDR2 is SNEGSKA (reference sequence). Trimming shortened V by 6 bases and J by 0 bases, and 15 bases separated the two germline ends. The CDR3 is 16 residues long. TCR beta VDJ and CDR3 were profiled, and genomic DNA was the template. TCRdb re-analysed the reads in MiXCR, keeping a single row per CDR3 protein. Seen here are about 210,000 distinct CDR3 sequences, around 60% observed once, and the top ten hold about 29%. Sequenced sample: sorted CD4+, CD8+, or CD8+CD57+ T cells (not recorded which) from PBMCs. The V gene is TRBV20-1, the J gene TRBJ1-6; D unresolved. This clonotype was sampled from a human donor in good health. The CDR3 DNA reads TGCAGTGCCTCGGCGCATCGGAGCTCCTATAATTCACCCCTCCACTTT. It translates to CSASAHRSSYNSPLHF.